This T cell receptor beta chain was retrieved from a study of CD8 T cells in Susac syndrome. RNA in amounts of roughly 0.45 to 1 ug was reverse transcribed with random hexamers. TCRdb re-derived calls from the immunoSEQ multiplex PCR reads in MiXCR, one entry per CDR3 protein. The table has about 140,000 distinct CDR3 sequences, roughly 94% seen once. The CDR3 is made up of 13 amino acids. Germline loops: CDR1 LGHNA, CDR2 YSLEER. V was shortened by 0 bases and J by 10 bases, with 12 bases between the two germline ends. The receptor's source is a human donor with Susac syndrome. The sequenced sample was CD4+ T cells from PBMCs. The chain employs TRBV4-3 and TRBJ1-1; D gene ambiguous. CDR3 sequence (DNA): TGCGCCAGCAGCCAAGAGACGGCCACCGGAGCTTTCTTT. Its translation: CASSQETATGAFF.